A single sample is the source of the 25 T cell receptor beta chains below, sequenced in a study of T cell responses to AZD1222 COVID-19 vaccine. The table came from immunoSEQ multiplex PCR; TCRdb's copy has only in-frame clones and leaves some out. The sample shows over 110,000 clones, about 92% of them seen only once. The specimen comprised peripheral blood, sampled after recovery from COVID-19. These receptors were collected from an adult who had recovered from COVID-19.

CDR3 in amino acids: CAISVRGVTYGYTF. DNA for the CDR3: TGTGCCATCAGTGTTAGGGGAGTAACCTATGGCTACACCTTC. The genes are TRBV10-3 and TRBJ1-2; tentatively, D is TRBD1 (5 bases). Germline V CDR1 and CDR2: ENHRY, SYGVKD. V was shortened by 4 bases and J by 4 bases, with 13 bases between the two germline ends. The length of the CDR3 is 14 residues.

The CDR3 protein is CASSQELGRDTQYF. The CDR3 DNA sequence: TGTGCCAGCAGCCAGGAACTAGGCAGGGATACGCAGTATTTT. The chain couples TRBV4-2 to TRBJ2-3; maybe TRBD2 (5 bases). Germline V CDR1 and CDR2: LGHNA, YNFKEQ. CDR3 length equals 14 residues. V dropped 3 bases and J dropped 6 bases, with 13 bases sitting between them.

Here the CDR3 DNA reads TGCGCCAGCAGCCAAGTTGGGGCAGGACGACGGGAGACCCAGTACTTC. Protein product: CASSQVGAGRRETQYF. The chain has TRBV4-1 and TRBJ2-5; D possibly corresponds to TRBD1 (5 bases). From germline, CDR1 is MGHRA and CDR2 YSYEKL. This CDR3 is built from 16 residues. With 1 base removed from V and 5 bases from J, the gap between germline ends came to 17 bases.

CDR3 sequence reads: CASSKGQGVGPSSYEQYF. The CDR3 coding sequence is TGTGCCAGCAGCAAGGGACAGGGGGTGGGGCCCAGCTCCTACGAGCAGTACTTC. This chain connects TRBV11-2 to TRBJ2-7; TRBD1 matches 11 bases. The CDR3 has 18 residues. CDR1 is SGHAT and CDR2 is FQNNGV in the germline V gene. V lost 5 bases, J lost 0 bases, and 12 bases stayed unmatched.

The gene calls are TRBV7-2 and TRBJ2-2; 9 nucleotides agree with TRBD1. The CDR3 contains 15 residues. Germline CDR1 reads SGHTA; CDR2 reads FQGNSA. With V trimmed by 5 bases and J by 6 bases, 7 bases remained unmatched. The DNA for the CDR3 is TGTGCCAGCAGCCCCCGGACAGGGGTGGCCGGGGAGCTGTTTTTT. It specifies CASSPRTGVAGELFF.

The chain couples TRBV6-5 to TRBJ1-2; D gene uncertain. The CDR3 totals 16 residues. CDR1 MNHEY and CDR2 SVGAGI come from the germline V gene. Deletions cut 2 bases from V and 3 bases from J, with 16 bases between. The CDR3 DNA follows: TGTGCCAGCAGTTACGGTCGAGACCAGAGGGACTATGGCTACACCTTC. Translating gives CASSYGRDQRDYGYTF.

This clone has only one observation. This sequence joins TRBV7-9 and TRBJ2-1; 13 nucleotides agree with TRBD2. Germline-derived CDR1 and CDR2 are SEHNR and FQNEAQ (reference sequence). Trimming removed 4 bases from V and 9 bases from J; junction bases left unmatched: 6. This CDR3 is built from 15 residues. The CDR3 DNA reads TGTGCCAGCAGCTCCTCGGGACTAGCGGGACCTGAGCAGTTCTTC. It is translated as CASSSSGLAGPEQFF.

This chain uses TRBV18 with TRBJ2-5, with 10 bases lining up with TRBD2. Germline assignment: CDR1 KGHSH and CDR2 LQKENI. Germline trimming cut 6 bases from V and 5 bases from J; bases unmatched to any gene: 9. CDR3 length: 15 residues. The CDR3 spells CASSQNIAGGETQYF. In nucleotides, the CDR3 is TGTGCCAGCTCCCAGAATATAGCGGGAGGCGAGACCCAGTACTTC. Together with reference TRBV18 and TRBJ2-5, the CDR3 gives the full variable domain: NAGVMQNPRHLVRRRGQEARLRCSPMKGHSHVYWYRQLPEEGLKFMVYLQKENIIDESGMPKERFSAEFPKEGPSILRIQQVVRGDSAAYFCASSQNIAGGETQYFGPGTRLLVL.

This chain uses TRBV18 with TRBJ2-7, with D possibly being TRBD1 or TRBD2 (6 bases each). Trimming left V 0 bases short and J 0 bases short, with 15 bases between. There are 17 residues in the CDR3. Germline V CDR1 and CDR2: KGHSH, LQKENI. CDR3 region: CASSPPGGGVNSYEQYF. The CDR3 DNA reads as TGTGCCAGCTCACCACCGGGGGGCGGGGTCAACTCCTACGAGCAGTACTTC.

The chain is built from TRBV27 and TRBJ2-2, with D uncertain. The CDR3 runs 16 residues. Germline V CDR1 and CDR2: MNHEY, SMNVEV (reference sequence). V was trimmed by 2 bases and J by 0 bases, leaving 10 bases between them. As DNA, the CDR3 is TGTGCCAGCAGTTTACAAGCCGTAACGAACACCGGGGAGCTGTTTTTT. Translating it yields CASSLQAVTNTGELFF.

This chain joins TRBV9 and TRBJ2-7; D is unclear. The CDR3 is made up of 13 amino acids. Germline V lookup: CDR1 SGDLS, CDR2 YYNGEE. V lost 4 bases and J lost 3, with 11 bases in between. The CDR3 protein is CASSPEHDYEQYF. CDR3 bases: TGTGCCAGCAGCCCCGAGCATGACTACGAGCAGTACTTC.

The chain is built from TRBV19 and TRBJ2-7; 9 bases are shared with TRBD2. Germline CDR1 is LNHDA and CDR2 is SQIVND (reference sequence). Losses at the gene ends were 3 bases for V and 7 bases for J; bases not matched to a gene: 10. CDR3 length equals 15 residues. CDR3 sequence (DNA): TGTGCCAGTAGTATCGCGGTAGCGGGAGCAAAAGAGCAGTACTTC. This encodes CASSIAVAGAKEQYF.

The rearrangement links TRBV5-1 to TRBJ2-1; tentative D call: TRBD2 (5 bases). This CDR3 contains 15 residues. Germline CDR1 SGHRS, CDR2 YFSETQ. V dropped 0 bases and J dropped 5 bases, with 12 bases sitting between them. The CDR3 reads CASSLESSRNNEQFF. CDR3 in DNA: TGCGCCAGCAGCTTGGAGTCTAGCCGAAACAATGAGCAGTTCTTC.

The chain joins TRBV3-1 (or the pseudogene TRBV3-2) to TRBJ2-7; 10 bases fit TRBD2. Per germline, CDR1 LGHDT and CDR2 YNNKEL (reference sequence). The CDR3 contains 16 residues. The ends lost 1 base at V and 2 bases at J; junction bases unmatched: 5. CDR3 in DNA: TGTGCCAGCAGCCAAGCCGGGACTAGCGTAACCTACGAGCAGTACTTC. It translates to CASSQAGTSVTYEQYF.

The chain recombines TRBV28 with TRBJ1-1, with D uncertain. The germline gives CDR1 MDHEN, CDR2 SYDVKM. The CDR3 length is 16 residues. With 1 base removed from V and 0 bases from J, the gap between germline ends came to 12 bases. Here the CDR3 reads CASSLFRGTMNTEAFF. The DNA of the CDR3 is TGTGCCAGCAGTTTATTCCGGGGTACCATGAACACTGAAGCTTTCTTT. Combining the CDR3 with reference TRBV28 and TRBJ1-1 gives the whole variable domain DVKVTQSSRYLVKRTGEKVFLECVQDMDHENMFWYRQDPGLGLRLIYFSYDVKMKEKGDIPEGYSVSREKKERFSLILESASTNQTSMYLCASSLFRGTMNTEAFFGQGTRLTVV.

The CDR3 DNA reads as TGTGCCAGCAGTTACGGGCTCGCGGGAGCGGGTGAGCAGTTCTTC. This sequence encodes CASSYGLAGAGEQFF. The rearrangement links TRBV6-2 or TRBV6-3 to TRBJ2-1, with 7 nucleotides matching TRBD2. V dropped 2 bases and J dropped 9; count of bases not matched to a gene: 10. The CDR3 length is 15 residues. CDR1 and CDR2 (germline): MNHEY, SVGEGT.

The chain employs TRBV5-1 and TRBJ2-1; D is unresolved. Germline values: CDR1 SGHRS, CDR2 YFSETQ. This CDR3 region has 15 residues. The V and J ends lost 1 base and 2 bases respectively, with 10 bases between them. CDR3 protein: CASSLTGGTYNEQFF. The CDR3 DNA follows: TGCGCCAGCAGCTTGACGGGTGGGACCTACAATGAGCAGTTCTTC.

The chain links TRBV2 to TRBJ2-7, with 11 bases lining up with TRBD2. Trimming at V came to 6 bases and at J to 3 bases, leaving 7 bases not matched to a gene. The V gene's germline CDR1 is SNHLY and CDR2 FYNNEI. The CDR3 extends over 15 amino acids. Here the CDR3 reads CASSDPTSGSYEQYF. The CDR3 DNA is TGTGCCAGCAGCGACCCCACTAGCGGGAGCTACGAGCAGTACTTC.

V usage is TRBV7-9 and J usage is TRBJ2-3, with TRBD2 identical over 8 bases. Unmatched junction bases numbered 4, after V lost 5 bases and J lost 3 bases. The CDR3 has 14 residues. Germline assignment: CDR1 SEHNR and CDR2 FQNEAQ (reference sequence). This chain's CDR3 is CASSQTSGTDTQYF. CDR3 DNA: TGTGCCAGCAGCCAAACTAGCGGAACAGATACGCAGTATTTT.

The genes are TRBV7-9 and TRBJ1-1; 12 bases agree with TRBD1. V trimming: 6 bases; J trimming: 2 bases; junction bases outside the gene matches: 1. Germline CDR1 and CDR2: SEHNR and FQNEAQ (reference sequence). The CDR3 has 14 residues. In DNA form, the CDR3 reads TGTGCCAGCAGGGGACAGGGGGCTAACACTGAAGCTTTCTTT. Its protein product is CASRGQGANTEAFF.

The genes are TRBV6-5 and TRBJ2-2; D tentatively reads TRBD1 or TRBD2 (5 bases each). The germline gives CDR1 MNHEY, CDR2 SVGAGI. The CDR3 covers 13 residues. Trimming shortened V by 6 bases and J by 1 base, and 6 bases separated the two germline ends. CDR3 amino acids: CASRRGNTGELFF. CDR3 coding DNA: TGTGCCAGCAGGAGGGGGAACACCGGGGAGCTGTTTTTT.

The chain joins TRBV11-2 to TRBJ2-1; tentative D call: TRBD2 (6 bases). Germline CDR1 SGHAT, CDR2 FQNNGV. V lost 4 bases and J lost 3, with 10 bases in between. The length of the CDR3 is 14 residues. CDR3 DNA: TGTGCCAGCAGCTCCGGGAGTGTCTACAATGAGCAGTTCTTC. Amino acids: CASSSGSVYNEQFF.

The chain carries TRBV5-6 and TRBJ2-1, with TRBD2 matching over 8 bases. The CDR3 runs 16 residues. V was pared by 4 bases and J by 2 bases, with 8 bases of the junction left unmatched. Looked up from germline, CDR1 is SGHDT and CDR2 is YYEEEE. The chain's CDR3 is CASSRVAGQTYNEQFF. DNA for the CDR3: TGTGCCAGCAGCCGAGTAGCGGGGCAGACCTACAATGAGCAGTTCTTC.

The chain couples TRBV7-9 to TRBJ1-1, with D unresolved. This CDR3 has 14 residues. V was clipped by 7 bases and J by 0 bases, with 12 bases between them. Germline assignment: CDR1 SEHNR and CDR2 FQNEAQ (reference sequence). The CDR3 sequence is CASTFLTVNTEAFF. The CDR3 DNA follows: TGTGCCAGCACTTTCTTGACGGTGAACACTGAAGCTTTCTTT.

This chain links TRBV5-1 with TRBJ2-3; the match to TRBD2 covers 10 bases. The CDR3 length is 16 residues. The ends lost 0 bases at V and 4 bases at J; junction bases unmatched: 5. CDR1 is SGHRS and CDR2 is YFSETQ in the germline V gene. CDR3 loop: CASSLGASGSADTQYF. The DNA for the CDR3 is TGCGCCAGCAGCTTGGGGGCTAGCGGGAGCGCAGATACGCAGTATTTT.